The 14 T cell receptor beta chains in this list originate from one sample, sequenced in a study of identical twins. TCRdb reprocessed the 5' RACE reads with MiXCR, giving one entry per CDR3 protein. Of about 1.7 million distinct CDR3 sequences listed, 25% to 35% were seen once; the top ten hold 0.27%. Sequencing input: cord blood. The receptors stem from a newborn girl in good health.

This clonotype was counted only a few times. The chain recombines TRBV2 with TRBJ1-2; maybe TRBD1 (6 bases). Trimming pared 0 bases from V and 8 bases from J, leaving 13 bases between. The V gene's germline CDR1 is SNHLY and CDR2 FYNNEI. The CDR3 contains 14 residues. The CDR3 sequence is CASSEAPGAGGYTF. DNA for the CDR3: TGTGCCAGCAGTGAAGCGCCAGGGGCAGGGGGCTACACCTTC.

The gene calls are TRBV5-1 and TRBJ1-4, with a tentative D call TRBD1 (5 bases). Germline loops: CDR1 SGHRS, CDR2 YFSETQ. The CDR3 contains 14 residues. The ends were cut back, 2 bases at V and 6 bases at J, with 11 bases in the middle. Written as DNA, the CDR3 is TGCGCCAGCAGCTTACGGGGGAAGGATGAAAAACTGTTTTTT. This translates into CASSLRGKDEKLFF.

The chain links TRBV20-1 to TRBJ2-3; 7 nucleotides match TRBD1. CDR3 length equals 13 residues. Germline values: CDR1 DFQATT, CDR2 SNEGSKA (reference sequence). The V and J ends lost 6 bases and 6 bases, in that order; junction bases with no gene match: 9. CDR3 coding DNA: TGCAGTGCCCGCACCCGCAGGGGGGATACGCAGTATTTT. Protein product: CSARTRRGDTQYF.

The chain links TRBV9 to TRBJ2-2; TRBD2 aligns across 11 bases. This CDR3 spans 19 amino acids. Trimming at V came to 4 bases and at J to 7 bases, leaving 18 bases not matched to a gene. CDR1 and CDR2 (germline): SGDLS, YYNGEE. CDR3 DNA sequence: TGTGCCAGCAGCACAACCATTCTCATAGCGGGGGGGCCTGGCGGGGAGCTGTTTTTT. Translation gives CASSTTILIAGGPGGELFF.

This clonotype has more than one count but fewer than ten. The chain employs TRBV20-1 and TRBJ2-1; D perhaps matches TRBD2 (5 bases). Germline V lookup: CDR1 DFQATT, CDR2 SNEGSKA (reference sequence). The length of the CDR3 is 16 residues. V lost 3 bases to trimming and J lost 0 bases, with 15 bases between them. The CDR3 coding sequence is TGCAGTGCTAGGTTAGAGCGGAGCAGCTCCTACAATGAGCAGTTCTTC. This codes for CSARLERSSSYNEQFF.

This chain joins TRBV19 and TRBJ2-1; TRBD2 aligns across 9 bases. Germline loops: CDR1 LNHDA, CDR2 SQIVND (reference sequence). The CDR3 has 16 amino acids. J lost 7 bases, V lost 7 bases, and 14 bases had no gene match. The CDR3 protein is CASMGASGVQGNEQFF. As DNA, the CDR3 is TGTGCCAGTATGGGAGCTAGCGGGGTCCAGGGGAATGAGCAGTTCTTC.

This clonotype was seen a handful of times. The chain has TRBV5-1 and TRBJ2-3, with 7 bases lining up with TRBD1. CDR3 length equals 15 residues. CDR1 and CDR2 from the germline V gene are SGHRS and YFSETQ. J lost 3 bases, V lost 0 bases, and 4 bases had no gene match. The CDR3 bases are TGCGCCAGCAGCTTGGCCACAGGGGAGACAGATACGCAGTATTTT. Translating it yields CASSLATGETDTQYF.

The V and J genes are TRBV21-1 and TRBJ1-1; TRBD1 reflects the table's D call only, with no check against the DNA. TRBV21-1 is termed a pseudogene. This CDR3 is built from 16 residues. CDR3 residues: CASSKGGGKTNTEAFF. CDR3 bases: TGTGCCAGCAGCAAAGGGGGGGGGAAGACGAACACTGAAGCTTTCTTT.

In regard to this clonotype: Its ends do not fully match the called genes, so a read error is possible. The rearrangement joins TRBV7-8 to TRBJ2-1, with 7 bases identical to TRBD2. The V gene's germline CDR1 is SGHVS and CDR2 FQNEAQ. CDR3 length: 18 residues. This CDR3 reads CASSQEWSGGRSIYERFF. The CDR3 coding sequence is TGTGCCAGCAGCCAAGAATGGTCTGGCGGGAGATCGATTTACGAGCGGTTCTTC.

Details on this clonotype: One base away lies a much larger clone, so this may be a sequencing read error. This sequence joins TRBV6-2 or TRBV6-3 and TRBJ2-7; D is possibly TRBD1 (6 bases). The length of the CDR3 is 17 residues. Germline V gene sequence: CDR1 MNHEY, CDR2 SVGEGT. CDR3 amino acids: CASSYSVTESGGYEQSF. Here the CDR3 DNA reads TGTGCCAGCAGTTACTCGGTAACAGAGAGTGGGGGCTACGAGCAGTCCTTC.

V is TRBV10-3 and J is TRBJ2-1, with D possibly TRBD2 on 6 matching bases. Germline CDR1 reads ENHRY; CDR2 reads SYGVKD. The CDR3 totals 15 residues. V lost 4 bases to trimming and J lost 3 bases, with 13 bases between them. The CDR3 DNA follows: TGTGCCATCAGTGGTAAGGTAGCGGACTACAATGAGCAGTTCTTC. This translates into CAISGKVADYNEQFF.

This clonotype was picked up many times. V is TRBV5-1 and J is TRBJ2-7; the match to TRBD2 covers 7 bases. Germline V gene lookup returns CDR1 SGHRS and CDR2 YFSETQ. The CDR3 spans 15 residues. V shed 3 bases and J 4 bases; nucleotides not matched to a gene: 10. The CDR3 nucleotides are TGCGCCAGCAGCTCAAGGGCGGGAGAGTTTTACGAGCAGTACTTC. Translating gives CASSSRAGEFYEQYF.

This clonotype was counted at least ten times. The chain recombines TRBV5-1 with TRBJ1-6; D might be TRBD1 (6 bases). The germline CDR1 and CDR2 sequences are SGHRS and YFSETQ. The V end was cut by 6 bases, the J end by 3 bases, with 13 bases between. This CDR3 spans 15 amino acids. The CDR3 bases are TGCGCCAGCAAGGAGTCGACAGGCTATAATTCACCCCTCCACTTT. As protein: CASKESTGYNSPLHF.

This clonotype has only a few counts. The chain links TRBV28 to TRBJ2-2; possibly TRBD2 for D (6 bases). The CDR3 runs to 12 residues. Per germline, CDR1 MDHEN and CDR2 SYDVKM. Trimming took 6 bases from V and 14 from J, leaving 16 bases between them. The chain's CDR3 is CASSSLGGELFF. As DNA, the CDR3 is TGTGCCAGCAGCTCTCTCGGGGGAGAACTGTTTTTT.